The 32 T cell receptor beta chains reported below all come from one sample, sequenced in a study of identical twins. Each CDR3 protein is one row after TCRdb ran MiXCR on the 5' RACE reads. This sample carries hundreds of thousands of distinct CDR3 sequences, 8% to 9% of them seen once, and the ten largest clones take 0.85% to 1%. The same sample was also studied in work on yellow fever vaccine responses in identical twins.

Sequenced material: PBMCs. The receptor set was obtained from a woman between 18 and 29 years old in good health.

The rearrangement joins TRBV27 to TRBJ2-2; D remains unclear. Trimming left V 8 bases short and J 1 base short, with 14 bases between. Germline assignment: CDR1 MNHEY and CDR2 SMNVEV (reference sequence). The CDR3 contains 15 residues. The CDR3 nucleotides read TGTGCCAGCGGGTCCCCAGAGCTGAACACCGGGGAGCTGTTTTTT. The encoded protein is CASGSPELNTGELFF.

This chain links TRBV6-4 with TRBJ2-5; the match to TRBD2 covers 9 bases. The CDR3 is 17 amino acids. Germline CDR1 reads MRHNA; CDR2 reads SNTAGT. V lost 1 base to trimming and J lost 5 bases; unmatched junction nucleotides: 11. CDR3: CASSDLRRTSVRETQYF. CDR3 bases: TGTGCCAGCAGTGACTTGAGGCGGACTAGCGTACGGGAGACCCAGTACTTC.

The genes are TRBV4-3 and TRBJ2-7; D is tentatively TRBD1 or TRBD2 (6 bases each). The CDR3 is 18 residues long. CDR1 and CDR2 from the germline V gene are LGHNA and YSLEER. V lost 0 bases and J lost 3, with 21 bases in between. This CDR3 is CASSQDFVRGGVFYEQYF. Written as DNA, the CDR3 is TGCGCCAGCAGCCAAGATTTTGTCAGGGGCGGGGTATTCTACGAGCAGTACTTC.

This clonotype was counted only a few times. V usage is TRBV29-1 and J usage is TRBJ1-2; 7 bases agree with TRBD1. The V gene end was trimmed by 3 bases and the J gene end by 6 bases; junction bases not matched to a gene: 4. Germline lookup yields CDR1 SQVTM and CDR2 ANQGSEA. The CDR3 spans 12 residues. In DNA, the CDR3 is TGCAGCGTTGATACGACAGGGAATGGCTACACCTTC. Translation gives CSVDTTGNGYTF.

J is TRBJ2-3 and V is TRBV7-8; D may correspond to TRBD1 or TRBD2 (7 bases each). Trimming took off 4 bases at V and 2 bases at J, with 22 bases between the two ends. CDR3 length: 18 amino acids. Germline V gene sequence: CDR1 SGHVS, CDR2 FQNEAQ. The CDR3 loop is CASSSSFERDSFTDTQYF. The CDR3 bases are TGTGCCAGCAGCTCCTCTTTTGAGCGGGACAGTTTCACAGATACGCAGTATTTT.

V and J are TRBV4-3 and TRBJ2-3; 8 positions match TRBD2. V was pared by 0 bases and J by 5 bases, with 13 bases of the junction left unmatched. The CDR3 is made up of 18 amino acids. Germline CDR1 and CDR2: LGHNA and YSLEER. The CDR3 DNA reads TGCGCCAGCAGCCAAGACGCCTTTGGAGCGGGAGTTTTAGATACGCAGTATTTT. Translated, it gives CASSQDAFGAGVLDTQYF.

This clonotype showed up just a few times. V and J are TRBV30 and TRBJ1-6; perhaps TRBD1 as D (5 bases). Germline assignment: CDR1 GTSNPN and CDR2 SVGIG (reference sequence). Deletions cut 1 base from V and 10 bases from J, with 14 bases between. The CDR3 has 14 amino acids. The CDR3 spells CAWSAGFRGSPLHF. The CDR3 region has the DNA TGTGCCTGGAGTGCAGGGTTCCGGGGGTCACCCCTCCACTTT. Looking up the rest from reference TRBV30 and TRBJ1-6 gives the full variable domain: SQTIHQWPATLVQPVGSPLSLECTVEGTSNPNLYWYRQAAGRGLQLLFYSVGIGQISSEVPQNLSASRPQDRQFILSSKKLLLSDSGFYLCAWSAGFRGSPLHFGNGTRLTVT.

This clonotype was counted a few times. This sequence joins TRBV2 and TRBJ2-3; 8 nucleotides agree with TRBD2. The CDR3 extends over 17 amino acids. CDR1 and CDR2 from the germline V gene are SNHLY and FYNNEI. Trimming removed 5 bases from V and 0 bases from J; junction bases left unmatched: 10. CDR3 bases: TGTGCCAGCAGTACTACCGCGGGGGGACCTAGCACAGATACGCAGTATTTT. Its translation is CASSTTAGGPSTDTQYF. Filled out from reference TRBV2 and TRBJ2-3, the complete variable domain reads EPEVTQTPSHQVTQMGQEVILRCVPISNHLYFYWYRQILGQKVEFLVSFYNNEISEKSEIFDDQFSVERPDGSNFTLKIRSTKLEDSAMYFCASSTTAGGPSTDTQYFGPGTRLTVL.

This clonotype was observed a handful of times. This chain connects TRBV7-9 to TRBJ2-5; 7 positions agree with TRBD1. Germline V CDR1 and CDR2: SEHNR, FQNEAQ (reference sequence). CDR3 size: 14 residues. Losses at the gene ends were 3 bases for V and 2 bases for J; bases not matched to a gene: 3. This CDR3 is CASSFGTEQETQYF. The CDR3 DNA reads TGTGCCAGCAGCTTCGGGACAGAGCAAGAGACCCAGTACTTC.

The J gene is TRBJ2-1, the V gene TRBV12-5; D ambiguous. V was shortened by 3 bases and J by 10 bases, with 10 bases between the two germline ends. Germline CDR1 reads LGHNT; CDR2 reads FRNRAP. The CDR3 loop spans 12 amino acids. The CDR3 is CASGFEVGEQFF. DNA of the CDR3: TGTGCTAGTGGTTTTGAGGTCGGAGAGCAGTTCTTC.

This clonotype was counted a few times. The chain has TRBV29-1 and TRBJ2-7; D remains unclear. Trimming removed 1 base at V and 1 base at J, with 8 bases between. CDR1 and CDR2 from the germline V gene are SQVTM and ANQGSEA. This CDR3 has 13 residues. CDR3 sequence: CSVEVGSSYEQYF. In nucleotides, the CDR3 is TGCAGCGTTGAAGTAGGCAGTTCCTACGAGCAGTACTTC.

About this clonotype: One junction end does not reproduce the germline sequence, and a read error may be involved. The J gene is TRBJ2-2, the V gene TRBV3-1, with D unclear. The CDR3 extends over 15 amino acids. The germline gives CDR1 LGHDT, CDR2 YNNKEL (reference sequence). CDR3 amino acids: CATSQVNGYTGELFF. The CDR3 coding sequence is TGTGCCACCAGCCAAGTTAATGGCTACACCGGGGAGCTGTTTTTT.

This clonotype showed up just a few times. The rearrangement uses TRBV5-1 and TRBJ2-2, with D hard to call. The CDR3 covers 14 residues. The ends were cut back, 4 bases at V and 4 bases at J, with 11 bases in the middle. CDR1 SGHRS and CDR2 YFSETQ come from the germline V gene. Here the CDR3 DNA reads TGCGCCAGCAGCCAGAGGCCGATCACCGGGGAGCTGTTTTTT. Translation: CASSQRPITGELFF.

The CDR3 protein is CATSGRGLANTGELFF. The CDR3 region has the DNA TGTGCCACCAGCGGCCGGGGGCTCGCGAACACCGGGGAGCTGTTTTTT. V and J are TRBV15 and TRBJ2-2, with D tentatively TRBD1 or TRBD2 (6 bases each). V lost 5 bases and J lost 0, with 13 bases in between. The CDR3 is 16 amino acids. Germline loops: CDR1 LNHNV, CDR2 YYDKDF (reference sequence).

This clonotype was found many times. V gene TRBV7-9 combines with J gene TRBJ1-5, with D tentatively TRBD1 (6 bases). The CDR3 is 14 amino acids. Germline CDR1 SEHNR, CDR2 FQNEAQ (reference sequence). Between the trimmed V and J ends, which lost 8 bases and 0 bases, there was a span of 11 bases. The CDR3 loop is CASSPQGSNQPQHF. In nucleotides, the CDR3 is TGTGCCAGCTCACCACAGGGTAGCAATCAGCCCCAGCATTTT.

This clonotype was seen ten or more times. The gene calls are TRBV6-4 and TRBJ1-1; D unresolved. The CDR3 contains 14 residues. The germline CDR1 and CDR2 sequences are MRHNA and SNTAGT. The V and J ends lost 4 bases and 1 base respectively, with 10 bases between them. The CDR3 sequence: CASSVVPGNTEAFF. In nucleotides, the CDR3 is TGTGCCAGCAGTGTTGTCCCTGGGAACACTGAAGCTTTCTTT.

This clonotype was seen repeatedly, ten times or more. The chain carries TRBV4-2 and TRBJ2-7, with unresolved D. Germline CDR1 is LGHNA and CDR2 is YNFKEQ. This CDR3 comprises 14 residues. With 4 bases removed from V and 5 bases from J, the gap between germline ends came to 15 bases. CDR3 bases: TGTGCCAGCAGCCCCACGGTCGTTTGGGACGAGCAGTACTTC. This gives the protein CASSPTVVWDEQYF.

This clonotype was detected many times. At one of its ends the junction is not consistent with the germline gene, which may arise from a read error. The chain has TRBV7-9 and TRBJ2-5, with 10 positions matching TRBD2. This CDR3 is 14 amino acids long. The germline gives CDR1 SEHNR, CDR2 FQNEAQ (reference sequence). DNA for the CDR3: TGTGCCAGCAGTTTAGCGGGGGGTGGAGAGACCCAGTACTTC. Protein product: CASSLAGGGETQYF. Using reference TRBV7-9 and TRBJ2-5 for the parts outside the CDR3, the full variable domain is DTGVSQNPRHKITKRGQNVTFRCDPISEHNRLYWYRQTLGQGPEFLTYFQNEAQLEKSRLLSDRFSAERPKGSFSTLEIQRTEQGDSAMYLCASSLAGGGETQYFGPGTRLLVL.

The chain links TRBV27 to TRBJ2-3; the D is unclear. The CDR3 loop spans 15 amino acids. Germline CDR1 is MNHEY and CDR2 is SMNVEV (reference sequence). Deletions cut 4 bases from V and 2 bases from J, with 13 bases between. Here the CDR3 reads CASSSLLGFTDTQYF. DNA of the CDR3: TGTGCCAGCAGTTCGCTCCTGGGATTCACAGATACGCAGTATTTT.

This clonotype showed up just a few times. The CDR3 coding sequence is TGTGCCAGCAGCTTAGAAGGGGGCATTCCCGGCGAGCAGTACTTC. Translating it yields CASSLEGGIPGEQYF. The chain carries TRBV7-2 and TRBJ2-7; 7 bases are shared with TRBD1. CDR1 and CDR2 (germline): SGHTA, FQGNSA. Unmatched junction bases numbered 9, after V lost 1 base and J lost 6 bases. CDR3 size: 15 residues. Using reference TRBV7-2 and TRBJ2-7 for the parts outside the CDR3, the full variable domain is GAGVSQSPSNKVTEKGKDVELRCDPISGHTALYWYRQSLGQGLEFLIYFQGNSAPDKSGLPSDRFSAERTGGSVSTLTIQRTQQEDSAVYLCASSLEGGIPGEQYFGPGTRLTVT.

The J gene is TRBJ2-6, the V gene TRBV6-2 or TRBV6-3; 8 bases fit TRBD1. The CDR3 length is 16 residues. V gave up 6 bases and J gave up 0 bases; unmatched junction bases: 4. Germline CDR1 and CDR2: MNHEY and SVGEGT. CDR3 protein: CASRQGVYSGANVLTF. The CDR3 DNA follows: TGTGCCAGCAGACAGGGGGTTTACTCTGGGGCCAACGTCCTGACTTTC.

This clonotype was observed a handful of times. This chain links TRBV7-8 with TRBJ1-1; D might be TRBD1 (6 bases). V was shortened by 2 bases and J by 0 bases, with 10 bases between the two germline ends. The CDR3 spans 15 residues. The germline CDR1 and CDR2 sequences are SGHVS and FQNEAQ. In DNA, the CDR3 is TGTGCCAGCAGCTTACAGGGACAAATGAACACTGAAGCTTTCTTT. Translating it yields CASSLQGQMNTEAFF.

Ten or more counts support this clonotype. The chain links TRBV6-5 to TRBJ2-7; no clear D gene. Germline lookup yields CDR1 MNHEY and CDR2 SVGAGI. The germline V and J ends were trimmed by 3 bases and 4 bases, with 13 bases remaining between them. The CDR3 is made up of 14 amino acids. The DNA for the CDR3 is TGTGCCAGCAGTTATCTCGAGATTAGATACGAGCAGTACTTC. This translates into CASSYLEIRYEQYF.

The CDR3 DNA reads as TGTGCCAGCAGCGGGCTAGCGGGTCACACCGGGGAGCTGTTTTTT. It is translated as CASSGLAGHTGELFF. The rearrangement links TRBV6-1 to TRBJ2-2; TRBD2 agrees at 8 bases. CDR3 length equals 15 residues. From germline, CDR1 is MNHNS and CDR2 SASEGT. The junction had 6 bases not matched to a gene; V was cut back by 6 bases and J by 3 bases.

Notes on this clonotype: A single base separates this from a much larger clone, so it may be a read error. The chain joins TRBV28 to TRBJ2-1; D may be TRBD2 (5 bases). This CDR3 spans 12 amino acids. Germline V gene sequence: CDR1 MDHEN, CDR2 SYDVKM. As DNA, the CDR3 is TGTACCAGCAGTTTACTAGTTTTTGAGCAGTTCTTC. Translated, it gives CTSSLLVFEQFF.

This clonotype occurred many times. The CDR3 reads CASSQGSQSSEGRQYF. DNA of the CDR3: TGCGCCAGCAGCCAAGGTTCTCAGTCTAGCGAGGGAAGGCAGTACTTC. The chain joins TRBV4-1 to TRBJ2-7; tentatively, D is TRBD2 (6 bases). Germline loops: CDR1 MGHRA, CDR2 YSYEKL. The CDR3 sequence is 16 residues long. V was clipped by 1 base and J by 9 bases, with 22 bases between them.

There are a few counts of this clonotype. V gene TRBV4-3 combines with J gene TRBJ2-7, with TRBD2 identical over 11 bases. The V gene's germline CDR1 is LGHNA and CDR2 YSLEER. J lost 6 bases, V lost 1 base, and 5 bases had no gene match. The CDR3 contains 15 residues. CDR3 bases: TGCGCCAGCAGCCAAGGGGTAGCGGGAGGGTTCGAGCAGTACTTC. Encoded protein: CASSQGVAGGFEQYF.

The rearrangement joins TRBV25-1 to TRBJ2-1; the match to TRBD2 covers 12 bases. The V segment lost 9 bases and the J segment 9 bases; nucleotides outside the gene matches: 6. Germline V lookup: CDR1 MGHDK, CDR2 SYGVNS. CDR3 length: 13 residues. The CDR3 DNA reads TGTGCCAGGTCTAGCGGGGGGGCGAGTGAGCAGTTCTTC. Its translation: CARSSGGASEQFF. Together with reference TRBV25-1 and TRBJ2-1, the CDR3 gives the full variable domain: EADIYQTPRYLVIGTGKKITLECSQTMGHDKMYWYQQDPGMELHLIHYSYGVNSTEKGDLSSESTVSRIRTEHFPLTLESARPSHTSQYLCARSSGGASEQFFGPGTRLTVL.

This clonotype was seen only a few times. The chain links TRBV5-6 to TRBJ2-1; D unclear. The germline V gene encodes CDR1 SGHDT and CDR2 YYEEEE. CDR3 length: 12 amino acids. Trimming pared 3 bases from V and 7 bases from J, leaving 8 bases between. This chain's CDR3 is CASSYVANEQFF. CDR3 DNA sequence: TGTGCCAGCAGCTACGTTGCAAATGAGCAGTTCTTC.

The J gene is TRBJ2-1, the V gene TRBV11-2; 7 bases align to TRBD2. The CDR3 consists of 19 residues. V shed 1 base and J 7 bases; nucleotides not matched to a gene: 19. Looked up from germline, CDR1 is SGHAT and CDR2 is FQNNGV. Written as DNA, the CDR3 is TGTGCCAGCAGCTTAGGTGCGGGAGCACTTACGGGGAGGGAGAATGAGCAGTTCTTC. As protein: CASSLGAGALTGRENEQFF.

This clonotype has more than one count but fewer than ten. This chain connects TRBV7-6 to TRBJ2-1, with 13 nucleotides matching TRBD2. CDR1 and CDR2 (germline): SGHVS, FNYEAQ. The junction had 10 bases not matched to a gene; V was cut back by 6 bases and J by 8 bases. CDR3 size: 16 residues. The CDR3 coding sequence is TGTGCCAGCAGTTTCGGACTAGCGGGAGTCAGCGATGAGCAGTTCTTC. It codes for CASSFGLAGVSDEQFF.

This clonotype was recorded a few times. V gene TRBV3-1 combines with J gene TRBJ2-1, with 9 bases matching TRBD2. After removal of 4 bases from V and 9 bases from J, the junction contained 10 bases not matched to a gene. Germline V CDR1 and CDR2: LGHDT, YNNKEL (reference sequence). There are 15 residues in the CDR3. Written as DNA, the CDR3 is TGTGCCAGCAGCCTCTGGGCTAGCGGGGTTGTTGAGCAGTTCTTC. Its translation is CASSLWASGVVEQFF.